The 24 T cell receptor beta chains reported below all come from one sample, sequenced in a study of T cell responses to AZD1222 COVID-19 vaccine. The data were produced by immunoSEQ multiplex PCR, yet TCRdb's version contains in-frame clones alone and is incomplete. The sample carries about 39,000 clones, about 91% recorded once. Specimen: peripheral blood, collected 28 days after the second AZD1222 dose. The origin of the receptors is an adult who received the AZD1222 COVID-19 vaccine.

The J gene is TRBJ1-3, the V gene TRBV5-1, with D possibly matching TRBD1 (5 bases). The V and J ends lost 2 bases and 1 base respectively, with 7 bases between them. Germline CDR1 reads SGHRS; CDR2 reads YFSETQ. The CDR3 is made up of 14 amino acids. The CDR3 protein is CASSFQGSGNTIYF. The CDR3 DNA is TGCGCCAGCAGCTTCCAGGGTTCTGGAAACACCATATATTTT.

This chain links TRBV7-9 with TRBJ2-7, with 10 positions matching TRBD1. The CDR3 totals 15 residues. J lost 3 bases, V lost 4 bases, and 6 bases had no gene match. The germline CDR1 and CDR2 sequences are SEHNR and FQNEAQ (reference sequence). CDR3 in DNA: TGTGCCAGCAGCTCAGGACAGGGGGTGAGCTACGAGCAGTACTTC. Its translation: CASSSGQGVSYEQYF.

This chain connects TRBV3-1 (or the pseudogene TRBV3-2) to TRBJ1-3; D uncertain. Germline values: CDR1 LGHDT, CDR2 YNNKEL (reference sequence). The CDR3 covers 16 residues. The V end was cut by 1 base, the J end by 1 base, with 11 bases between. CDR3 DNA sequence: TGTGCCAGCAGCCAAGCTATATCTGTATCTGGAAACACCATATATTTT. Amino acid sequence: CASSQAISVSGNTIYF.

The chain recombines TRBV6-5 with TRBJ1-5; TRBD1 matches at 10 bases. This CDR3 comprises 16 residues. CDR1 is MNHEY and CDR2 is SVGAGI in the germline V gene. V lost 2 bases to trimming and J lost 2 bases; unmatched junction nucleotides: 3. The DNA for the CDR3 is TGTGCCAGCAGTTACGGGACAGGGGCGGGCAATCAGCCCCAGCATTTT. Translation gives CASSYGTGAGNQPQHF.

The CDR3 region is CASSQEVQGDEKLFF. The CDR3 bases are TGTGCCAGCAGCCAAGAGGTGCAGGGGGATGAAAAACTGTTTTTT. V gene TRBV4-2 combines with J gene TRBJ1-4, with TRBD1 matching over 7 bases. The CDR3 contains 15 residues. Trimming at V came to 0 bases and at J to 6 bases, leaving 4 bases not matched to a gene. Germline V gene sequence: CDR1 LGHNA, CDR2 YNFKEQ.

The CDR3 DNA reads as TGTGCCAGCAGCTTAGGGTCGGGACAGGGGGCCGACGAGCAGTACTTC. This codes for CASSLGSGQGADEQYF. The chain links TRBV7-7 to TRBJ2-7, with 12 bases matching TRBD1. With 1 base clipped from V and 5 bases from J, the junction kept 6 bases outside the gene matches. Germline V gene sequence: CDR1 SSHAT, CDR2 FNYEAQ (reference sequence). The CDR3 contains 16 residues.

The chain employs TRBV14 and TRBJ2-1, with D unclear. The CDR3 runs to 16 residues. Germline CDR1 SGHDN, CDR2 FVKESK. V was shortened by 1 base and J by 4 bases, with 14 bases between the two germline ends. In DNA, the CDR3 is TGTGCCAGCAGCCAAGGAATTGTCGGCAGATACAATGAGCAGTTCTTC. It codes for CASSQGIVGRYNEQFF. The complete variable domain, with remaining parts taken from reference TRBV14 and TRBJ2-1, reads EAGVTQFPSHSVIEKGQTVTLRCDPISGHDNLYWYRRVMGKEIKFLLHFVKESKQDESGMPNNRFLAERTGGTYSTLKVQPAELEDSGVYFCASSQGIVGRYNEQFFGPGTRLTVL.

The chain uses TRBV12-1 and TRBJ1-6; no check of the table's D call, TRBD1, against the DNA was made. TRBV12-1 is a pseudogene. The CDR3 is made up of 14 amino acids. CDR3 in amino acids: CASTLGITPSPLHF. The CDR3 DNA sequence: TGTGCCAGCACCCTGGGCATCACTCCTTCACCCCTCCACTTT.

This chain joins TRBV6-5 and TRBJ2-1; D is ambiguous. The CDR3 runs to 16 residues. The germline gives CDR1 MNHEY, CDR2 SVGAGI. Trimming pared 0 bases from V and 0 bases from J, leaving 9 bases between. The CDR3 bases are TGTGCCAGCAGTTACTCCGACTCGAGCTCCTACAATGAGCAGTTCTTC. Encoded protein: CASSYSDSSSYNEQFF.

CDR3 coding DNA: TGTGCCAGCAGAGCCGGACAGGGGAACCAGCCCCAGCATTTT. Its protein product is CASRAGQGNQPQHF. J is TRBJ1-5 and V is TRBV6-5; TRBD1 matches at 9 bases. The V gene's germline CDR1 is MNHEY and CDR2 SVGAGI. This CDR3 comprises 14 residues. V was pared by 6 bases and J by 7 bases, with 7 bases of the junction left unmatched.

The V and J genes are TRBV29-1 and TRBJ2-2; 9 bases line up with TRBD2. The CDR3 is made up of 16 amino acids. The germline CDR1 and CDR2 sequences are SQVTM and ANQGSEA. Germline trimming cut 4 bases from V and 2 bases from J; bases unmatched to any gene: 8. CDR3 amino acids: CSVAGSGGLNTGELFF. CDR3 coding DNA: TGCAGCGTTGCCGGTAGCGGGGGCCTCAACACCGGGGAGCTGTTTTTT.

The V and J genes are TRBV7-9 and TRBJ1-4; D gene uncertain. The V and J ends lost 4 bases and 7 bases respectively, with 10 bases between them. Germline CDR1 is SEHNR and CDR2 is FQNEAQ (reference sequence). The CDR3 covers 13 residues. The CDR3 DNA sequence: TGTGCCAGCAGCTCCTCAGGCGGTGAAAAACTGTTTTTT. It translates to CASSSSGGEKLFF. Supplemented by reference TRBV7-9 and TRBJ1-4, the full variable domain reads DTGVSQNPRHKITKRGQNVTFRCDPISEHNRLYWYRQTLGQGPEFLTYFQNEAQLEKSRLLSDRFSAERPKGSFSTLEIQRTEQGDSAMYLCASSSSGGEKLFFGSGTQLSVL.

The chain joins TRBV7-9 to TRBJ1-5; possible D gene TRBD1, 5 bases. Germline V gene data show CDR1 as SEHNR and CDR2 as FQNEAQ (reference sequence). The CDR3 loop spans 17 amino acids. Trimming removed 5 bases from V and 1 base from J, with 18 bases in between. For the CDR3, the DNA is TGTGCCAGCAGCCCGGGAGTGGGGGGTGGAAGCAATCAGCCCCAGCATTTT. It encodes CASSPGVGGGSNQPQHF.

The V gene is TRBV5-1, the J gene TRBJ2-3; possible D gene TRBD1, 6 bases. The CDR3 consists of 15 residues. Germline loops: CDR1 SGHRS, CDR2 YFSETQ. Trimming shortened V by 0 bases and J by 1 base, and 9 bases separated the two germline ends. The CDR3 spells CASSLGQVGTDTQYF. As DNA, the CDR3 is TGCGCCAGCAGCTTGGGACAGGTGGGCACAGATACGCAGTATTTT.

The chain is built from TRBV11-2 and TRBJ1-6; the D is unclear. There are 15 residues in the CDR3. The V gene's germline CDR1 is SGHAT and CDR2 FQNNGV. Trimming shortened V by 0 bases and J by 5 bases, and 8 bases separated the two germline ends. CDR3 region: CASSLESGDNSPLHF. CDR3 bases: TGTGCCAGCAGCTTAGAATCTGGGGATAATTCACCCCTCCACTTT.

The rearrangement links TRBV30 to TRBJ2-7, with 9 nucleotides matching TRBD2. CDR3 length: 14 residues. In germline, CDR1 is GTSNPN, CDR2 SVGIG (reference sequence). J was trimmed by 5 bases and V by 1 base; bases with no gene match: 6. The CDR3 loop is CAWSEVLAGNEQYF. The CDR3, as DNA: TGTGCCTGGAGTGAAGTTCTAGCGGGAAACGAGCAGTACTTC.

V and J are TRBV29-1 and TRBJ2-3; D possibly matches TRBD1 or TRBD2 (5 bases each). Germline CDR1 SQVTM, CDR2 ANQGSEA. The ends were cut back, 7 bases at V and 1 base at J, with 15 bases in the middle. CDR3 length: 14 residues. The CDR3 DNA sequence: TGCAGCGCCAGGGTAGGGAGCGGCACAGATACGCAGTATTTT. Its protein is CSARVGSGTDTQYF.

The chain uses TRBV10-3 and TRBJ1-2; D gene ambiguous. Trimming pared 10 bases from V and 2 bases from J, leaving 14 bases between. The CDR3 has 13 residues. Germline V CDR1 and CDR2: ENHRY, SYGVKD. The CDR3 sequence is CASGVLGNYGYTF. CDR3 bases: TGTGCCAGCGGGGTCCTAGGGAACTATGGCTACACCTTC.

This chain connects TRBV3-1 (or the pseudogene TRBV3-2) to TRBJ1-1; no clear D gene. With 2 bases removed from V and 4 bases from J, the gap between germline ends came to 8 bases. CDR3 length equals 13 residues. Germline CDR1 reads LGHDT; CDR2 reads YNNKEL (reference sequence). The CDR3 coding sequence is TGTGCCAGCAGCCAACGGCTAAGCACTGAAGCTTTCTTT. This codes for CASSQRLSTEAFF.

V and J are TRBV2 and TRBJ1-2; D gene unclear. This CDR3 comprises 10 residues. Germline V gene sequence: CDR1 SNHLY, CDR2 FYNNEI. V was shortened by 4 bases and J by 14 bases, with 11 bases between the two germline ends. The CDR3 nucleotides are TGTGCCAGCAGTGCCCCCCGAATGACCTTC. Amino acids: CASSAPRMTF.

The chain is built from TRBV5-6 and TRBJ1-4; maybe TRBD1 (6 bases). The CDR3 is 15 residues long. The germline gives CDR1 SGHDT, CDR2 YYEEEE. The ends were cut back, 1 base at V and 7 bases at J, with 14 bases in the middle. For the CDR3, the DNA is TGTGCCAGCAGCTTGTGGAACAGGGTTTTTGAAAAACTGTTTTTT. As protein: CASSLWNRVFEKLFF.

This chain joins TRBV10-3 and TRBJ1-1; weak D call: TRBD1 (6 bases). Per the germline V gene, CDR1 is ENHRY and CDR2 is SYGVKD. The CDR3 extends over 15 amino acids. Trimming stripped 7 bases from V and 1 base from J, with 16 bases between. DNA for the CDR3: TGTGCCATCAAGATGACAGGTTCCCCGAACACTGAAGCTTTCTTT. Translated, it gives CAIKMTGSPNTEAFF.

The chain combines TRBV19 with TRBJ1-2; the D is unclear. Germline assignment: CDR1 LNHDA and CDR2 SQIVND (reference sequence). V gave up 0 bases and J gave up 7 bases, with 12 bases separating them. The CDR3 totals 14 residues. This CDR3 reads CASSIDHGRTGYTF. The CDR3 DNA is TGTGCCAGTAGTATAGATCATGGCAGGACTGGCTACACCTTC.

The V and J genes are TRBV3-1 (or the pseudogene TRBV3-2) and TRBJ1-5; D is possibly TRBD1 (5 bases). CDR3 size: 15 residues. V was pared by 4 bases and J by 5 bases, with 15 bases between. Germline V CDR1 and CDR2: LGHDT, YNNKEL (reference sequence). In nucleotides, the CDR3 is TGTGCCAGCAGCCCAGGGTTCCCCCTTTATCAGCCCCAGCATTTT. Translation gives CASSPGFPLYQPQHF.